These 32 T cell receptor beta chains came from one sample sequenced in a study of blood T cell repertoires in COVID-19 (dated by TCRdb to the early 2020s). The library was prepared using the immunoSEQ multiplex PCR assay. TCRdb limited this immuneACCESS table to in-frame rearrangements with V and J called. A share of clones is missing; checked studies link under half to unresolved V genes, and the rest is unexplained. A total of 120,000 to 150,000 clones appear in this sample, about 83% of them only once. About 4.1% of the sample lies in the top ten. Source material: peripheral blood. All receptors derive from a woman aged 40 to 49 with acute or convalescent COVID-19.

There are many counts of this clone. This chain connects TRBV29-1 to TRBJ2-7, with D perhaps matching TRBD1 (6 bases). This CDR3 spans 13 amino acids. Per germline, CDR1 SQVTM and CDR2 ANQGSEA. Trimming pared 8 bases from V and 2 bases from J, leaving 16 bases between. CDR3 sequence: CSFSGTPTYEQYF. DNA for the CDR3: TGCAGCTTCTCCGGGACACCAACCTACGAGCAGTACTTC.

The V and J genes are TRBV19 and TRBJ2-3; D is ambiguous. V lost 2 bases and J 1 base, leaving 4 bases between the germline ends. This CDR3 comprises 13 residues. The V gene's germline CDR1 is LNHDA and CDR2 SQIVND (reference sequence). The CDR3 reads CASSISRTDTQYF. The CDR3 DNA reads as TGTGCCAGTAGTATAAGCCGCACAGATACGCAGTATTTT.

CDR3 in amino acids: CASSQEGLAGSNYEQYF. The CDR3 coding sequence is TGTGCCAGCAGCCAAGAGGGACTAGCGGGAAGTAACTACGAGCAGTACTTC. The J gene is TRBJ2-7, the V gene TRBV4-2, with 13 bases that match TRBD2. The CDR3 contains 17 residues. The germline V gene has CDR1 LGHNA and CDR2 YNFKEQ. V shed 0 bases and J 3 bases; nucleotides not matched to a gene: 5.

This chain links TRBV7-8 with TRBJ2-1, with 8 bases matching TRBD2. V lost 5 bases and J lost 8; bases outside the gene matches: 8. This CDR3 is built from 14 residues. Germline-derived CDR1 and CDR2 are SGHVS and FQNEAQ. The CDR3 loop reads CASSHSGIGDEQFF. Here the CDR3 DNA reads TGTGCCAGCAGCCATAGCGGGATAGGCGATGAGCAGTTCTTC.

V is TRBV2 and J is TRBJ2-7; no definite D call. The germline V and J ends were trimmed by 3 bases and 0 bases, with 6 bases remaining between them. There are 13 residues in the CDR3. Germline V CDR1 and CDR2: SNHLY, FYNNEI. CDR3 amino acids: CASSDLYSYEQYF. In DNA, the CDR3 is TGTGCCAGCAGTGACCTTTACTCCTACGAGCAGTACTTC.

V usage is TRBV7-2 and J usage is TRBJ2-1; no firm D call. Trimming took 1 base from V and 8 from J, leaving 15 bases between them. Germline loops: CDR1 SGHTA, CDR2 FQGNSA. The CDR3 runs 15 residues. The CDR3 sequence: CASSLVSWAADEQFF. The CDR3 coding sequence is TGTGCCAGCAGCTTAGTCTCGTGGGCCGCCGATGAGCAGTTCTTC.

The table lists this clone with a count of one. The chain has TRBV6-1 and TRBJ1-4, with no clear D. The CDR3 is 14 residues long. Germline V CDR1 and CDR2: MNHNS, SASEGT. The V end was cut by 1 base, the J end by 4 bases, with 7 bases between. CDR3 region: CASSEVLLNEKLFF. In nucleotides, the CDR3 is TGTGCCAGCAGTGAAGTACTACTTAATGAAAAACTGTTTTTT.

V usage is TRBV5-8 and J usage is TRBJ1-1; D not resolved. Germline V gives CDR1 SGHTS, CDR2 YDEGEE. Between the trimmed V and J ends, which lost 4 bases and 1 base, there was a span of 8 bases. The CDR3 consists of 13 residues. CDR3 sequence reads: CASSRRENTEAFF. CDR3 nucleotides: TGTGCCAGCAGCCGACGGGAGAACACTGAAGCTTTCTTT.

The chain carries TRBV27 and TRBJ1-1; tentatively, D is TRBD1 (5 bases). The CDR3 consists of 13 residues. Trimming removed 6 bases from V and 7 bases from J, with 15 bases in between. Germline CDR1 is MNHEY and CDR2 is SMNVEV (reference sequence). The CDR3 sequence: CASRFMGGNEAFF. CDR3 DNA: TGTGCCAGCAGGTTTATGGGGGGGAATGAAGCTTTCTTT.

This chain connects TRBV11-2 to TRBJ2-5, with TRBD2 identical over 7 bases. This CDR3 contains 18 residues. The V segment lost 1 base and the J segment 5 bases; nucleotides outside the gene matches: 16. From germline, CDR1 is SGHAT and CDR2 FQNNGV. In DNA, the CDR3 is TGTGCCAGCAGCTTAGTGGGCGGAGGTAGCGGGCCGGGGGAGACCCAGTACTTC. Its protein product is CASSLVGGGSGPGETQYF. Based on the CDR3 plus reference TRBV11-2 and TRBJ2-5, the full variable domain is EAGVAQSPRYKIIEKRQSVAFWCNPISGHATLYWYQQILGQGPKLLIQFQNNGVVDDSQLPKDRFSAERLKGVDSTLKIQPAKLEDSAVYLCASSLVGGGSGPGETQYFGPGTRLLVL.

The V call is TRBV7-9, the J call TRBJ2-7; 7 bases fit TRBD1. Germline V CDR1 and CDR2: SEHNR, FQNEAQ (reference sequence). The CDR3 contains 16 residues. The ends lost 1 base at V and 2 bases at J; junction bases unmatched: 8. For the CDR3, the DNA is TGTGCCAGCAGCTTAGGTTCCGGACAGGTTCCCTACGAGCAGTACTTC. It encodes CASSLGSGQVPYEQYF.

This clone was found once. J is TRBJ1-4 and V is TRBV19; the D gene is possibly TRBD1 (5 bases). Trimming stripped 6 bases from V and 4 bases from J, with 12 bases between. This CDR3 spans 14 amino acids. From germline, CDR1 is LNHDA and CDR2 SQIVND (reference sequence). In DNA, the CDR3 is TGTGCCAGTAGGCAGGGCGCTAATAATGAAAAACTGTTTTTT. This sequence encodes CASRQGANNEKLFF.

The chain combines TRBV7-2 with TRBJ2-1, with D possibly being TRBD1 (5 bases). This CDR3 has 16 amino acids. Looked up from germline, CDR1 is SGHTA and CDR2 is FQGNSA. Trimming removed 5 bases at V and 0 bases at J, with 14 bases between. CDR3 loop: CASSVTTASSYNEQFF. The CDR3 DNA reads as TGTGCCAGCAGCGTGACGACAGCTAGCTCCTACAATGAGCAGTTCTTC.

This clone was detected a few times. The CDR3 here is CASSSRGRDTQYF. The CDR3 DNA is TGTGCCAGCAGCTCCCGGGGAAGAGATACGCAGTATTTT. This chain links TRBV7-2 with TRBJ2-3, with D possibly being TRBD2 (5 bases). CDR1 SGHTA and CDR2 FQGNSA come from the germline V gene. V dropped 4 bases and J dropped 5 bases, with 10 bases sitting between them. This CDR3 contains 13 residues.

This clone appeared a single time. The chain couples TRBV7-2 to TRBJ1-2; TRBD1 might be the D (6 bases). Trimming removed 5 bases at V and 2 bases at J, with 12 bases between. CDR1 and CDR2 from the germline V gene are SGHTA and FQGNSA. The CDR3 has 14 amino acids. CDR3 residues: CASSGTGTNYGYTF. The CDR3 coding sequence is TGTGCCAGCAGCGGTACAGGGACGAACTATGGCTACACCTTC.

The rearrangement links TRBV6-1 to TRBJ1-4, with 7 bases aligning to TRBD1. CDR1 MNHNS and CDR2 SASEGT come from the germline V gene. V was pared by 2 bases and J by 5 bases, with 5 bases of the junction left unmatched. The CDR3 sequence is 15 residues long. This CDR3 is CASSESPGGNEKLFF. The CDR3, as DNA: TGTGCCAGCAGTGAATCCCCAGGGGGAAATGAAAAACTGTTTTTT.

This clone was seen a handful of times. V usage is TRBV6-2 or TRBV6-3 and J usage is TRBJ2-7, with 9 bases aligning to TRBD2. The CDR3 is 14 amino acids. V was clipped by 6 bases and J by 7 bases; unmatched bases: 10. CDR1 is MNHEY and CDR2 is SVGEGT in the germline V gene. CDR3 in amino acids: CASSPGTSSGEQYF. CDR3 bases: TGTGCCAGCAGCCCCGGGACTAGCTCGGGGGAGCAGTACTTC.

V usage is TRBV11-2 and J usage is TRBJ1-3; D may be TRBD1 (6 bases). Trimming removed 4 bases at V and 4 bases at J, with 8 bases between. The CDR3 is 13 amino acids. Germline CDR1 and CDR2: SGHAT and FQNNGV. The CDR3 nucleotides are TGTGCCAGCAGCTCGGACAGAGGAAACACCATATATTTT. It encodes CASSSDRGNTIYF.

V and J are TRBV7-2 and TRBJ2-1, with TRBD2 matching over 7 bases. Losses at the gene ends were 2 bases for V and 7 bases for J; bases not matched to a gene: 11. From germline, CDR1 is SGHTA and CDR2 FQGNSA. The CDR3 loop spans 16 amino acids. CDR3 DNA: TGTGCCAGCAGCTTACGAGGCGGGAGTGTAGGTAATGAGCAGTTCTTC. Translating gives CASSLRGGSVGNEQFF.

V usage is TRBV5-1 and J usage is TRBJ2-7, with 7 bases fitting TRBD2. V shed 3 bases, J shed 5 bases, and the junction held 8 bases outside the gene matches. CDR3 length: 14 residues. The V gene's germline CDR1 is SGHRS and CDR2 YFSETQ. The CDR3, as DNA: TGCGCCAGCAGCTCGGGCGGGAGTAGGAACGAGCAGTACTTC. Translated, it gives CASSSGGSRNEQYF.

For the CDR3, the DNA is TGTGCCAGCACCTCCTGGGCGCCAGGGAACATGAACACTGAAGCTTTCTTT. Translated, it gives CASTSWAPGNMNTEAFF. The rearrangement uses TRBV3-1 (or the pseudogene TRBV3-2) and TRBJ1-1, with a possible D match to TRBD1 (5 bases). V shed 7 bases and J shed 0 bases, with 21 bases lying between them. The CDR3 sequence is 17 residues long. In germline, CDR1 is LGHDT, CDR2 YNNKEL (reference sequence).

The chain joins TRBV27 to TRBJ1-4, with D possibly matching TRBD1 (6 bases). The germline CDR1 and CDR2 sequences are MNHEY and SMNVEV (reference sequence). CDR3 length: 15 residues. The V end was cut by 5 bases, the J end by 0 bases, with 10 bases between. The CDR3 coding sequence is TGTGCCAGCAGTACAGGGATCGCAACTAATGAAAAACTGTTTTTT. Translation gives CASSTGIATNEKLFF.

The V call is TRBV19, the J call TRBJ1-5; unclear D gene. The CDR3 runs to 14 residues. Per germline, CDR1 LNHDA and CDR2 SQIVND (reference sequence). V shed 7 bases and J shed 4 bases, with 14 bases lying between them. The CDR3 coding sequence is TGTGCCAGTATGCTCCGGGAGTTAAATCAGCCCCAGCATTTT. Translation gives CASMLRELNQPQHF.

This clone has only one observation. The chain combines TRBV9 with TRBJ2-1; 7 bases map to TRBD2. Per the germline V gene, CDR1 is SGDLS and CDR2 is YYNGEE. CDR3 length: 14 residues. Trimming at V came to 4 bases and at J to 1 base, leaving 2 bases not matched to a gene. The CDR3 loop reads CASSPGGSYNEQFF. The CDR3 DNA follows: TGTGCCAGCAGCCCGGGGGGATCCTACAATGAGCAGTTCTTC.

The sample holds one count of this clone. In nucleotides, the CDR3 is TGTGCCAGCAGTCCCAGCTGGGGACAGGTTAACTATGGCTACACCTTC. Translated: CASSPSWGQVNYGYTF. This chain links TRBV27 with TRBJ1-2; 8 bases align to TRBD1. The CDR3 spans 16 residues. V lost 5 bases, J lost 1 base, and 9 bases stayed unmatched. In germline, CDR1 is MNHEY, CDR2 SMNVEV (reference sequence).

The V and J genes are TRBV10-3 and TRBJ2-7, with 7 nucleotides matching TRBD1. V lost 5 bases and J lost 2; bases outside the gene matches: 6. Germline V CDR1 and CDR2: ENHRY, SYGVKD. This CDR3 contains 14 residues. CDR3 sequence: CAISPGTETYEQYF. The CDR3 DNA reads as TGTGCCATCAGTCCCGGGACAGAAACCTACGAGCAGTACTTC.

This sequence joins TRBV4-1 and TRBJ1-4; D is perhaps TRBD1 (5 bases). Germline V gene data show CDR1 as MGHRA and CDR2 as YSYEKL. The length of the CDR3 is 12 residues. V lost 3 bases, J lost 7 bases, and 6 bases lay in between. The CDR3 DNA is TGCGCCAGCAGCCAGCAGGGTGAAAAACTGTTTTTT. Its protein is CASSQQGEKLFF.

This chain connects TRBV5-4 to TRBJ2-4; 11 bases are shared with TRBD2. Losses at the gene ends were 4 bases for V and 11 bases for J; bases not matched to a gene: 5. The CDR3 contains 13 residues. From germline, CDR1 is SGHNT and CDR2 YYREEE (reference sequence). The CDR3 loop is CASSRTSGGLQYF. The CDR3 region has the DNA TGTGCCAGCAGCAGAACTAGCGGGGGCCTTCAGTACTTC.

The chain has TRBV4-3 and TRBJ2-2, with 9 bases lining up with TRBD1. Germline lookup yields CDR1 LGHNA and CDR2 YSLEER. Germline trimming cut 1 base from V and 6 bases from J; bases unmatched to any gene: 6. This CDR3 contains 16 residues. CDR3 sequence reads: CASSQGTGAFSGELFF. The CDR3 coding sequence is TGCGCCAGCAGCCAAGGGACAGGGGCTTTTTCCGGGGAGCTGTTTTTT.

The chain links TRBV6-5 to TRBJ2-7; TRBD2 matches at 8 bases. With V trimmed by 6 bases and J by 3 bases, 10 bases remained unmatched. The CDR3 sequence is 15 residues long. Per the germline V gene, CDR1 is MNHEY and CDR2 is SVGAGI. The CDR3 DNA follows: TGTGCCAGCAGCTCTCCGCGGGAGGTAAACTACGAGCAGTACTTC. Translating gives CASSSPREVNYEQYF.

In its sample, this clone was seen once. This chain's CDR3 is CASSQGLAGEVSGTDTQYF. The CDR3 DNA follows: TGCGCCAGCAGCCAAGGGTTAGCGGGAGAAGTTAGCGGCACAGATACGCAGTATTTT. The V gene is TRBV4-3, the J gene TRBJ2-3; 9 positions match TRBD2. The CDR3 contains 19 residues. Germline trimming cut 1 base from V and 1 base from J; bases unmatched to any gene: 12. Germline V gene data show CDR1 as LGHNA and CDR2 as YSLEER.

The rearrangement links TRBV6-5 to TRBJ2-7; 8 nucleotides line up with TRBD1. Germline assignment: CDR1 MNHEY and CDR2 SVGAGI. This CDR3 has 14 amino acids. The ends lost 2 bases at V and 4 bases at J; junction bases unmatched: 4. The CDR3 DNA reads as TGTGCCAGCAGTTACGCGACAGGGGTGTACGAGCAGTACTTC. This codes for CASSYATGVYEQYF.